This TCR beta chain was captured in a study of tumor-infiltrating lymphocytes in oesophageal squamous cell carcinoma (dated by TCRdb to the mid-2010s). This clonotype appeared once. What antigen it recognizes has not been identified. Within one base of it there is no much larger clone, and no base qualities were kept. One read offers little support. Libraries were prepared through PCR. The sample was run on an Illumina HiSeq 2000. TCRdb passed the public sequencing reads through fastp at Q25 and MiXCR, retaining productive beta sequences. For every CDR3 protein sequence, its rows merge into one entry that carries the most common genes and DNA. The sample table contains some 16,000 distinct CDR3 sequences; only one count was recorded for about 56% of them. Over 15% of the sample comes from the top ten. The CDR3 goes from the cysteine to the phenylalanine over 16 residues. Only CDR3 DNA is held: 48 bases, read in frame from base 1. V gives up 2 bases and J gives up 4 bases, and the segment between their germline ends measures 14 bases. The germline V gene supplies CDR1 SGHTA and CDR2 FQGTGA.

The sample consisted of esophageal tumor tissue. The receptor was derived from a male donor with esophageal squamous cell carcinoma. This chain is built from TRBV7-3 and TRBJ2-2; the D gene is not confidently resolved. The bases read TGTGCCAGCAGCTTATTGTCACCCTCAGTCACCGGGGAGCTGTTTTTT. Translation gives CASSLLSPSVTGELFF.